Sequencing of this T cell receptor (beta chain) was carried out in a study of response to subunit inactivated influenza vaccine. Study results and limitations: There was a suggestion from the authors that each seasonal influenza vaccination recruits few new T cells.

TCRdb processed the RT-PCR reads anew with MiXCR; each CDR3 protein has one entry. The sample shows around 150,000 distinct CDR3 sequences, 11% of them seen only once. On this clonotype: Its antigen is still unknown.

CDR3 length: 13 residues. Trimming cost V 3 bases and J 7 bases, with 13 bases left between them. The chain combines TRBV12-3 or TRBV12-4 with TRBJ2-7, with D unclear. The TCR was taken from a man aged 45 to 65 who received an inactivated influenza vaccine. The sample consisted of non-naive T cells sorted from PBMCs, taken more than 35 days after vaccination. The CDR3 here is CASSFRPDSEQYF. The DNA for the CDR3 is TGTGCCAGCAGTTTTCGGCCAGATAGTGAGCAGTACTTC.